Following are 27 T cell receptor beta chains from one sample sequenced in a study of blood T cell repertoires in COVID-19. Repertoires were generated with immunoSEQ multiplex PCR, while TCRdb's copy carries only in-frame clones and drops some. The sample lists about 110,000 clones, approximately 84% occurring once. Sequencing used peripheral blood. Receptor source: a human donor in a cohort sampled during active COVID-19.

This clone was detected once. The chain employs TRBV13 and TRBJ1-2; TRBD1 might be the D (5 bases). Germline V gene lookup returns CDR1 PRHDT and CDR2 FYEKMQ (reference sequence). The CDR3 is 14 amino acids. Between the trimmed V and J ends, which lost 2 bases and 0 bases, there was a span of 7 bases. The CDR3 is CASSLYRSNYGYTF. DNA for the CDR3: TGTGCCAGCAGCTTATACAGGTCTAACTATGGCTACACCTTC.

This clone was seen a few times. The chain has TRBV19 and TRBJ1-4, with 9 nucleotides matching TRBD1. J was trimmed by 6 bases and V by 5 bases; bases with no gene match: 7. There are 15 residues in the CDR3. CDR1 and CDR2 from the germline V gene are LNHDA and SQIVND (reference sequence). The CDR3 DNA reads TGTGCCAGTAGTCGGCTACAGGGGGCGGATGAAAAACTGTTTTTT. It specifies CASSRLQGADEKLFF.

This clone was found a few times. Here the CDR3 reads CASKRYGTASNQPQHF. The CDR3 DNA sequence: TGTGCCAGTAAGAGGTACGGGACAGCCAGCAATCAGCCCCAGCATTTT. This chain links TRBV19 with TRBJ1-5; 7 positions match TRBD1. The CDR3 is made up of 16 amino acids. Trimming removed 7 bases from V and 1 base from J; junction bases left unmatched: 10. Germline lookup yields CDR1 LNHDA and CDR2 SQIVND (reference sequence).

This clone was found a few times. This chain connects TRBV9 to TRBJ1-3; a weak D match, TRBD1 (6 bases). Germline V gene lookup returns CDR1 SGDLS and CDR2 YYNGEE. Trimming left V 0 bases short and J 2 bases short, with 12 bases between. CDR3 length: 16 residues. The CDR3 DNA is TGTGCCAGCAGCGTAGCATCTCAGGGGACTGGAAACACCATATATTTT. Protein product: CASSVASQGTGNTIYF. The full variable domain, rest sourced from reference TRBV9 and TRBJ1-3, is DSGVTQTPKHLITATGQRVTLRCSPRSGDLSVYWYQQSLDQGLQFLIQYYNGEERAKGNILERFSAQQFPDLHSELNLSSLELGDSALYFCASSVASQGTGNTIYFGEGSWLTVV.

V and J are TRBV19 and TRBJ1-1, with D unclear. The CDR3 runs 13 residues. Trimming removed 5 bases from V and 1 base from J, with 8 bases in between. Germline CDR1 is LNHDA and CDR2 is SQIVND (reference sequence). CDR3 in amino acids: CASSVQRNTEAFF. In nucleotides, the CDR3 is TGTGCCAGTAGTGTACAACGGAACACTGAAGCTTTCTTT.

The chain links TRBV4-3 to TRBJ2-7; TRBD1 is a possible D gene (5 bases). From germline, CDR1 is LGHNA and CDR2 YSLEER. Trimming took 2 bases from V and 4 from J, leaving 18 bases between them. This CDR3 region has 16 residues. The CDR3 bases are TGCGCCAGCAGCCAAAGCAGGACGGCAAGGGGATACGAGCAGTACTTC. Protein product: CASSQSRTARGYEQYF.

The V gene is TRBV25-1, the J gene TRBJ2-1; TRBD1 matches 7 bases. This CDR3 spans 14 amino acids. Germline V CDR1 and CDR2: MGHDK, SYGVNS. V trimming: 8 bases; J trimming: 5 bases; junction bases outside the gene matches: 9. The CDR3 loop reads CASPPRGIDNEQFF. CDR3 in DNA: TGTGCCAGCCCCCCCAGGGGGATTGACAATGAGCAGTTCTTC.

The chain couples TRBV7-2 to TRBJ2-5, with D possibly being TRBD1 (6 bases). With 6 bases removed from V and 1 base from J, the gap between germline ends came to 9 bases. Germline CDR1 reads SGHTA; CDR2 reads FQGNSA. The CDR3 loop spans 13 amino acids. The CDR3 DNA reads TGTGCCAGCAGTCAGGACAGCCAAGAGACCCAGTACTTC. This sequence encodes CASSQDSQETQYF.

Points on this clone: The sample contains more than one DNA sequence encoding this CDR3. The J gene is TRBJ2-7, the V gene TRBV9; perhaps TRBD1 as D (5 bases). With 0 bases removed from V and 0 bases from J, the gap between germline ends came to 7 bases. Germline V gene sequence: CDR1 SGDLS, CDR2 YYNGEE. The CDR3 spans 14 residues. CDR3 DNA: TGTGCCAGCAGCGTAGGGGGCAGCTCCTACGAGCAGTACTTC. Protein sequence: CASSVGGSSYEQYF.

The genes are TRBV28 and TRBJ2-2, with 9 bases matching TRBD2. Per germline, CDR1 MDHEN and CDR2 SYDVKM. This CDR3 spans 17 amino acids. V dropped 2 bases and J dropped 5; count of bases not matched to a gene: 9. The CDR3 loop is CASSLIVGGGDTGELFF. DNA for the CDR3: TGTGCCAGCAGTTTAATAGTTGGCGGGGGGGATACCGGGGAGCTGTTTTTT.

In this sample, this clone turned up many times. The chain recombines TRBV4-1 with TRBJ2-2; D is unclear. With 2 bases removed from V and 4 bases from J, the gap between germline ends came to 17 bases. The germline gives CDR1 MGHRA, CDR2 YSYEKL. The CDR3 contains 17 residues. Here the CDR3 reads CASSQLDMGMSTGELFF. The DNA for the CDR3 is TGCGCCAGCAGCCAACTCGACATGGGTATGAGCACCGGGGAGCTGTTTTTT.

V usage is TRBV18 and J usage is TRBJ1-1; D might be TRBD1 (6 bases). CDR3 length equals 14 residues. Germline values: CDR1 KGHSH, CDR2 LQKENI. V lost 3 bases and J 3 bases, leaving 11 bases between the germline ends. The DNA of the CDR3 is TGTGCCAGCTCACCGAGGGACAAGGACACTGAAGCTTTCTTT. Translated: CASSPRDKDTEAFF.

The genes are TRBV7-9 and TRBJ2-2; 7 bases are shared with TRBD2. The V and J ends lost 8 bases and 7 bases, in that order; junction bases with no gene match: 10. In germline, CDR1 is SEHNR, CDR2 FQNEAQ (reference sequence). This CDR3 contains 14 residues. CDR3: CASRMAGAHGELFF. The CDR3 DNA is TGTGCCAGCCGGATGGCGGGAGCCCACGGGGAGCTGTTTTTT.

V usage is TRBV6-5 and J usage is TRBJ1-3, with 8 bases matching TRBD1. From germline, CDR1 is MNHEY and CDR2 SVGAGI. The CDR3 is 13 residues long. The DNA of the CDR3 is TGTGCGGGACAGGCGAACTCTGGAAACACCATATATTTT. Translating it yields CAGQANSGNTIYF.

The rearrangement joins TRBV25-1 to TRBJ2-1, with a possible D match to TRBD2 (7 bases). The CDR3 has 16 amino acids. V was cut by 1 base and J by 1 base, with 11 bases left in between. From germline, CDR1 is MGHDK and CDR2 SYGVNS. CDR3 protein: CASSESGGASYNEQFF. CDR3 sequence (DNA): TGTGCCAGCAGTGAATCGGGGGGCGCGTCCTACAATGAGCAGTTCTTC.

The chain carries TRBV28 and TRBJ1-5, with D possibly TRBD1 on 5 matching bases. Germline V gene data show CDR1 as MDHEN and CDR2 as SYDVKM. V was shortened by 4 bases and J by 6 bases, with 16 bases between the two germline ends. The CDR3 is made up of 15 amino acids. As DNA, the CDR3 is TGTGCCAGCAGTTCCACTTGGGCAGGGCTTCAGCCCCAGCATTTT. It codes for CASSSTWAGLQPQHF.

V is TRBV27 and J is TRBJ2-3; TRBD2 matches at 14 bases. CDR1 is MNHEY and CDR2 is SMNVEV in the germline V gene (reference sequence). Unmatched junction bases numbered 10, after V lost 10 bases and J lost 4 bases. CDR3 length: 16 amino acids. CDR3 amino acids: CATHRGTSGRSDTQYF. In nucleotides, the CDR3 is TGTGCCACCCATCGAGGGACTAGCGGGAGATCAGATACGCAGTATTTT.

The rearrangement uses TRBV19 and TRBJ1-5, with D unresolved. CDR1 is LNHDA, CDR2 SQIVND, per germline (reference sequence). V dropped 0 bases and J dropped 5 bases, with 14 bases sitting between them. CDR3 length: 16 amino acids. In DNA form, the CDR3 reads TGTGCCAGTAGTATAGATCTTCTGGTAGCCGATCAGCCCCAGCATTTT. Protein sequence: CASSIDLLVADQPQHF.

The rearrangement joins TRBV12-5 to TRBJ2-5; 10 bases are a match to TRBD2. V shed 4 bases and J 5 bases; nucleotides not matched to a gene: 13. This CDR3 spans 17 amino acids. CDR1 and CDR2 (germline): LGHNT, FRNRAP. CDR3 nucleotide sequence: TGTGCTAGTGGTTATGGGAGCGGGAGGGCCGGTCGGGAGACCCAGTACTTC. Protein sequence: CASGYGSGRAGRETQYF.

CDR3 loop: CASSDRTGWQPQHF. CDR3 DNA: TGTGCCAGCAGCGATCGGACAGGGTGGCAGCCCCAGCATTTT. This chain uses TRBV2 with TRBJ1-5, with 8 bases matching TRBD1. The CDR3 consists of 14 residues. Germline CDR1 is SNHLY and CDR2 is FYNNEI. J was trimmed by 7 bases and V by 6 bases; bases with no gene match: 8.

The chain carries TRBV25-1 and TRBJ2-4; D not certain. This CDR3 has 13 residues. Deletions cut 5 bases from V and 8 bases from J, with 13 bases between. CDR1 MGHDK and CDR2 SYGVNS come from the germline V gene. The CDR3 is CASSRSRLDIQYF. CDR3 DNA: TGTGCCAGCAGTCGCTCCCGACTGGACATTCAGTACTTC.

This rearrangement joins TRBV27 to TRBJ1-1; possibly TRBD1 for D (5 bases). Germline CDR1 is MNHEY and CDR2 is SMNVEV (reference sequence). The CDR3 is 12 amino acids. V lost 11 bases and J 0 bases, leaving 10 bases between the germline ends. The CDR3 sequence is CASGGLNTEAFF. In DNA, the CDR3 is TGTGCCTCGGGGGGACTGAACACTGAAGCTTTCTTT.

CDR3 amino acids: CASKGHATDTQYF. CDR3 DNA sequence: TGTGCCAGCAAGGGACATGCCACAGATACGCAGTATTTT. The rearrangement joins TRBV6-6 to TRBJ2-3; possibly TRBD1 for D (6 bases). V gave up 7 bases and J gave up 2 bases, with 10 bases separating them. The V gene's germline CDR1 is MNHNY and CDR2 SVGAGI (reference sequence). The length of the CDR3 is 13 residues.

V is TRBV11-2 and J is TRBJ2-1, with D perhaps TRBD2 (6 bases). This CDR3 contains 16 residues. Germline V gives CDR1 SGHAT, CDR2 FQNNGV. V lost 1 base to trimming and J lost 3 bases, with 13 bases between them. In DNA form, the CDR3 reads TGTGCCAGCAGCTTAGTGGGAGGACATAACTACAATGAGCAGTTCTTC. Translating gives CASSLVGGHNYNEQFF.

The CDR3 loop is CASGLVESGRSEQFF. CDR3 DNA: TGTGCTAGTGGTTTGGTAGAGAGCGGGAGGTCTGAGCAGTTCTTC. The rearrangement uses TRBV12-5 and TRBJ2-1; TRBD2 matches 9 bases. The length of the CDR3 is 15 residues. V dropped 0 bases and J dropped 9; count of bases not matched to a gene: 6. Germline V lookup: CDR1 LGHNT, CDR2 FRNRAP.

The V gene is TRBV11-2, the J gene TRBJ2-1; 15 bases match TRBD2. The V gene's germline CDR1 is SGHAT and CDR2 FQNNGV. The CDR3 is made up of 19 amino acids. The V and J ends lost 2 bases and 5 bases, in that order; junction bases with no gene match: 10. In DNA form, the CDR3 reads TGTGCCAGCAGCTTATTTAGGACTAGCGGGGGGGCCTCGGACAATGAGCAGTTCTTC. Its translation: CASSLFRTSGGASDNEQFF.

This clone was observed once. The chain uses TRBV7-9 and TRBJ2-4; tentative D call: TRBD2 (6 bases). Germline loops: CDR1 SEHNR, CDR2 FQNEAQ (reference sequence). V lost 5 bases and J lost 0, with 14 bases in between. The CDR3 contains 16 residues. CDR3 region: CASSRQGGVAKNIQYF. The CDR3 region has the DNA TGTGCCAGCAGCCGACAAGGCGGGGTAGCCAAAAACATTCAGTACTTC.